This entry is about one T cell receptor beta chain. These data are taken from a study of T cell changes during pregnancy in multiple sclerosis. Clones were sequenced by immunoSEQ multiplex PCR, and TCRdb holds only the in-frame ones, with some missing. The repertoire holds tens of thousands of clones, with roughly 93% as singletons. Germline loops: CDR1 SGHTA, CDR2 FQGNSA. The V and J ends lost 3 bases and 5 bases, in that order; junction bases with no gene match: 3. The CDR3 loop spans 13 amino acids. The TCR comes from a female donor with multiple sclerosis, enrolled in a pregnancy study. Material: peripheral blood, obtained in the third trimester of pregnancy. The chain uses TRBV7-2 and TRBJ2-5; 7 nucleotides line up with TRBD1. The CDR3 loop is CASSFDRVETQYF. The CDR3 DNA sequence: TGTGCCAGCAGCTTCGACAGGGTGGAGACCCAGTACTTC.